This section outlines one T cell receptor beta chain sequence together with its context. What it binds is unknown. The sample belongs to a study of a mutant IDH1 vaccine in newly diagnosed glioma. Study context: Weeks 35 and 47 hosted visits V12 and V13, respectively.

Here immunoSEQ multiplex PCR was the method, and the copy in TCRdb shows in-frame clones only, minus some. The sample gives approximately 45,000 clones, 85% to 95% of which show up once; roughly 2.3% is in the top ten. The time point denotes: week 35, safety follow-up. The study gave 300 ug of mutant IDH1 20-mer peptide per vaccine dose, with topical imiquimod. Germline CDR1 reads SGHNT; CDR2 reads YYREEE (reference sequence). The V and J ends lost 4 bases and 1 base respectively, with 15 bases between them. The CDR3 spans 16 residues. The TCR originated in a man aged 50 or older with glioma. The sample consisted of PBMCs, taken from a glioma patient whose treatment included an IDH1 peptide vaccine. The gene calls are TRBV5-4 and TRBJ2-1; D is possibly TRBD1 or TRBD2 (6 bases each). The DNA of the CDR3 is TGTGCCAGCAGCCTGGGGCAGGGGAGGTCCTACAATGAGCAGTTCTTC. This sequence encodes CASSLGQGRSYNEQFF.